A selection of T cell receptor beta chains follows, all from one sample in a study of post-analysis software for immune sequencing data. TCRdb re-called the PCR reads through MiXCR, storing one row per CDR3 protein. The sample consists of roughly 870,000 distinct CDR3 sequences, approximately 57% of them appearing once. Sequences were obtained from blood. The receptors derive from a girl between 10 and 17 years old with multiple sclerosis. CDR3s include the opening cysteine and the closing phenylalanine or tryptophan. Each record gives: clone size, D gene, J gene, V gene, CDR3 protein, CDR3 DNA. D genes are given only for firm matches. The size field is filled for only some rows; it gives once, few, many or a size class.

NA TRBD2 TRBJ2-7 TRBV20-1 CSATSTSGDHNEQYF TGCAGTGCTACGTCGACTAGCGGGGATCACAATGAGCAGTACTTC
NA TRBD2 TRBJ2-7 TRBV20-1 CSVGLAGRYEQYF TGCAGTGTTGGACTAGCGGGCCGCTACGAGCAGTACTTC
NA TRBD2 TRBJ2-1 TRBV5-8 CASSKGLAVYNEQFF TGTGCCAGCAGCAAGGGACTAGCGGTATACAATGAGCAGTTCTTC
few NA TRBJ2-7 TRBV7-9 CASSFQTYEQYF TGTGCCAGCAGCTTTCAAACCTACGAGCAGTACTTC
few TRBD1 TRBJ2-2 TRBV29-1 CSIQTGAPGGELFF TGCAGCATACAGACAGGGGCCCCCGGCGGGGAGCTGTTTTTT
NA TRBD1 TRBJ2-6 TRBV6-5 CASRYGQGAAIGANVLTF TGTGCCAGCAGATATGGACAGGGGGCGGCTATTGGGGCCAACGTCCTGACTTTC
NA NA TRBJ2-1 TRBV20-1 CSAPLRRGRGGDEQFF TGCAGTGCCCCCCTCCGGCGGGGTAGAGGTGGAGATGAGCAGTTCTTC
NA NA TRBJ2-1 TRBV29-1 CSVEERGASGEQFF TGCAGCGTTGAAGAACGGGGGGCGAGTGGGGAGCAGTTCTTC
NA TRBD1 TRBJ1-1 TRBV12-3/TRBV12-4 CASSGTGWAAFF TGTGCCAGCAGTGGGACAGGGTGGGCAGCTTTCTTT
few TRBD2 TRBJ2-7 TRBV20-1 CSANGEGSYEQYF TGCAGTGCCAACGGGGAGGGCTCCTACGAGCAGTACTTC
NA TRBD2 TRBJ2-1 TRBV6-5 CASSSRLANYNEQFF TGTGCCAGCAGTTCCCGACTAGCGAATTACAATGAGCAGTTCTTC
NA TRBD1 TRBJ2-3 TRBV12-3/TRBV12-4 CASRGPGQSSTDTQYF TGTGCCAGCAGAGGTCCGGGACAGTCTAGCACAGATACGCAGTATTTT
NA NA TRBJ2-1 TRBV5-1 CASRWTFEYNEQFF TGCGCCAGCAGGTGGACGTTCGAGTACAATGAGCAGTTCTTC
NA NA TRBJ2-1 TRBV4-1 CASSQVTSGKYNEQFF TGCGCCAGCAGCCAAGTTACTAGTGGAAAATACAATGAGCAGTTCTTC
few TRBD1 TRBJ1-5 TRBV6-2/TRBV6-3 CASSYGGTGAYSNQPQHF TGTGCCAGCAGTTACGGAGGGACAGGGGCTTATAGCAATCAGCCCCAGCATTTT
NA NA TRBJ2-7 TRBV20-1 CSATENAVTPYEQYF TGCAGTGCTACCGAAAACGCCGTTACACCCTACGAGCAGTACTTC
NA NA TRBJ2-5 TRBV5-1 CASSLGDFQETQYF TGCGCCAGCAGCTTAGGGGACTTCCAAGAGACCCAGTACTTC
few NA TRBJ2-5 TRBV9 CASSVAGGNAQETQYF TGTGCCAGCAGCGTAGCAGGAGGGAATGCGCAGGAGACCCAGTACTTC
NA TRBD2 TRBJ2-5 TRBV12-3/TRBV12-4 CASSPTSGIQETQYF TGTGCCAGCAGCCCGACTAGCGGAATACAAGAGACCCAGTACTTC
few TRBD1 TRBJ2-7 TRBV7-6 CASSSLTQGVYEQYF TGTGCCAGCAGCTCATTAACCCAGGGGGTCTACGAGCAGTACTTC
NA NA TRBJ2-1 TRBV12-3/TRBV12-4 CASSFFNEQFF TGTGCCAGCAGTTTTTTCAATGAGCAGTTCTTC
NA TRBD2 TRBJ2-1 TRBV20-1 CSAPRISGSEREQFF TGCAGTGCTCCTCGGATTAGCGGGAGCGAACGCGAGCAGTTCTTC
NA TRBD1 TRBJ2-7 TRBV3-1 CASSPTGALYEQYF TGTGCCAGCAGTCCTACAGGGGCGCTCTACGAGCAGTACTTC
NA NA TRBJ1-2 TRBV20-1 CSAAHLRANYGYTF TGCAGTGCCGCTCACCTCCGAGCTAACTATGGCTACACCTTC
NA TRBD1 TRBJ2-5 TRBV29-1 CSVAEIGQGQETQYF TGCAGCGTAGCCGAGATCGGACAGGGCCAAGAGACCCAGTACTTC
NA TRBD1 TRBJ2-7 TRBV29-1 CSGGQHSYNEQYF TGCAGCGGGGGACAGCACTCCTACAATGAGCAGTACTTC
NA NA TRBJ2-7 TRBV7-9 CASSLRQQPYEQYF TGTGCCAGCAGCTTACGTCAACAGCCCTACGAGCAGTACTTC
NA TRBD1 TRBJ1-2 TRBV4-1 CASSQVQSPGGIYGYTF TGCGCCAGCAGCCAAGTTCAATCGCCAGGGGGCATCTATGGCTACACCTTC
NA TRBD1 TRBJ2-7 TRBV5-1 CASSLPRQGTYEQYF TGCGCCAGCAGCTTACCACGACAGGGTACCTACGAGCAGTACTTC
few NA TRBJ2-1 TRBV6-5 CASSYPGYNEQFF TGTGCCAGCAGTTACCCGGGGTACAATGAGCAGTTCTTC
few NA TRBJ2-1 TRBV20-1 CSVGGWRSYNEQFF TGCAGTGTTGGCGGGTGGAGGTCCTACAATGAGCAGTTCTTC
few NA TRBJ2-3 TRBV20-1 CSARSVLATDTQYF TGCAGTGCGCGGTCGGTCCTTGCGACAGATACGCAGTATTTT
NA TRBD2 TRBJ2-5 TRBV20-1 CSAGALAGRTQETQYF TGCAGTGCTGGGGCGCTAGCGGGGAGGACACAAGAGACCCAGTACTTC
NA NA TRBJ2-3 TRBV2 CASSEMDTQYF TGTGCCAGCAGTGAGATGGATACGCAGTATTTT
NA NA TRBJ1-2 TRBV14 CASSQDLQGGYTF TGTGCCAGCAGCCAAGATTTGCAGGGTGGCTACACCTTC
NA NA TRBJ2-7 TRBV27 CASSLLAGQGGYEQYF TGTGCCAGCAGTTTACTGGCAGGACAGGGAGGGTACGAGCAGTACTTC
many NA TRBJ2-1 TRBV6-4 CASSAGAYNEQFF TGTGCCAGCAGTGCGGGGGCCTACAATGAGCAGTTCTTC
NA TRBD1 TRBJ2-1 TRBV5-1 CASSLTGTRYNEQFF TGCGCCAGCAGTTTGACAGGGACGAGATACAATGAGCAGTTCTTC
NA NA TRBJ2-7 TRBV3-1 CASSQGGINYEQYF TGTGCCAGCAGCCAAGGCGGGATCAACTACGAGCAGTACTTC
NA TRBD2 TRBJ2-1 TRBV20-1 CSAKASGRPTYNEQFF TGCAGTGCTAAGGCTAGCGGGAGGCCCACCTACAATGAGCAGTTCTTC
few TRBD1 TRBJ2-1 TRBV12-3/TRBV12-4 CASSLRTGNLNNEQFF TGTGCCAGCAGCCTTAGGACAGGGAATCTTAACAATGAGCAGTTCTTC
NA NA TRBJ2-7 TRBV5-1 CASSLAPLGPKGDYEQYF TGCGCCAGCAGCTTGGCGCCCCTGGGACCCAAGGGGGACTACGAGCAGTACTTC
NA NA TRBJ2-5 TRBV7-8 CASSTGGPETQYF TGTGCCAGCAGCACCGGGGGGCCAGAGACCCAGTACTTC
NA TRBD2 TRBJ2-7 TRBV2 CASMTSGSYEQYF TGTGCCAGCATGACTAGCGGATCCTACGAGCAGTACTTC
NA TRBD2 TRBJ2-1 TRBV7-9 CASSLGRLAGAWDEQFF TGTGCCAGCAGCTTAGGGCGACTAGCGGGAGCTTGGGATGAGCAGTTCTTC
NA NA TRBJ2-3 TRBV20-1 CSASGQIFTDTQYF TGCAGTGCTAGTGGACAAATCTTCACAGATACGCAGTATTTT
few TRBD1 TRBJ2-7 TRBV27 CASSLSPGQGRNYEQYF TGTGCCAGCAGTTTATCGCCCGGACAGGGAAGAAACTACGAGCAGTACTTC
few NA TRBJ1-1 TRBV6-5 CASSYSKTLLVNTEAFF TGTGCCAGCAGTTACTCTAAGACATTATTGGTGAACACTGAAGCTTTCTTT
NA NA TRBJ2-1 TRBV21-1 CASRGKNNEQFF TGTGCCAGCCGCGGGAAGAACAATGAGCAGTTCTTC
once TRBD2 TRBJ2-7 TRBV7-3 CASSSIGGLAVYEQYF TGTGCCAGCAGCTCTATTGGGGGACTAGCGGTCTACGAGCAGTACTTC
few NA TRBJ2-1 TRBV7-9 CASSLEARGVAFF TGTGCCAGCAGCTTAGAGGCCAGGGGGGTTGCGTTCTTC